Each of the 28 T cell receptor beta chains below was sequenced from the same sample in a study of blood T cell repertoires in COVID-19. The table came from immunoSEQ multiplex PCR; TCRdb's copy has only in-frame clones and leaves some out. The sample consists of around 130,000 clones, roughly 90% of them appearing once. Material: peripheral blood. The receptors stem from a man aged 45 to 65 with active COVID-19.

The rearrangement links TRBV2 to TRBJ1-2, with a tentative D call TRBD1 (6 bases). Germline V gene lookup returns CDR1 SNHLY and CDR2 FYNNEI. The V end lost 2 bases, the J end lost 0 bases, and 13 bases lay between the germline ends. This CDR3 has 16 amino acids. CDR3 in amino acids: CASSERRGATNYGYTF. The DNA for the CDR3 is TGTGCCAGCAGTGAACGCAGGGGCGCAACTAACTATGGCTACACCTTC.

The chain is built from TRBV2 and TRBJ1-1; D perhaps matches TRBD1 (5 bases). CDR1 SNHLY and CDR2 FYNNEI come from the germline V gene. The length of the CDR3 is 13 residues. Trimming shortened V by 9 bases and J by 0 bases, and 11 bases separated the two germline ends. DNA for the CDR3: TGTGCCAGTGCGGGACGGCTGAACACTGAAGCTTTCTTT. Translated: CASAGRLNTEAFF.

This chain links TRBV6-1 with TRBJ2-7, with D possibly TRBD2 on 6 matching bases. Per the germline V gene, CDR1 is MNHNS and CDR2 is SASEGT. V shed 3 bases and J shed 6 bases, with 12 bases lying between them. The CDR3 has 13 residues. In nucleotides, the CDR3 is TGTGCCAGCAGTGACAGTTGGGGAGGCGAGCAGTACGTC. Protein sequence: CASSDSWGGEQYV.

The rearrangement links TRBV11-2 to TRBJ1-6; no clear D. Germline V gene data show CDR1 as SGHAT and CDR2 as FQNNGV. CDR3 length: 14 amino acids. V gave up 1 base and J gave up 7 bases, with 8 bases separating them. This chain's CDR3 is CASSLARQNSPLHF. DNA of the CDR3: TGTGCCAGCAGCTTAGCGAGGCAGAATTCACCCCTCCACTTT.

CDR3 loop: CASSLKQSNEKLFF. The CDR3 nucleotides read TGTGCCAGCAGCTTAAAACAGTCTAATGAAAAACTGTTTTTT. J is TRBJ1-4 and V is TRBV7-9; D is unresolved. Germline assignment: CDR1 SEHNR and CDR2 FQNEAQ (reference sequence). The CDR3 length is 14 residues. The V gene lost 2 bases and the J gene lost 3 bases, with 7 bases spanning the gap. Full variable domain (outside the CDR3, taken from reference TRBV7-9 and TRBJ1-4): DTGVSQNPRHKITKRGQNVTFRCDPISEHNRLYWYRQTLGQGPEFLTYFQNEAQLEKSRLLSDRFSAERPKGSFSTLEIQRTEQGDSAMYLCASSLKQSNEKLFFGSGTQLSVL.

The V gene is TRBV5-1, the J gene TRBJ1-1; TRBD1 is a possible D gene (5 bases). V lost 0 bases to trimming and J lost 8 bases, with 11 bases between them. The germline CDR1 and CDR2 sequences are SGHRS and YFSETQ. CDR3 length equals 13 residues. CDR3 sequence (DNA): TGCGCCAGCAGCTTGGTTGGGGGAGGAGAAGCTTTCTTT. The encoded protein is CASSLVGGGEAFF.

The gene calls are TRBV15 and TRBJ1-1, with D possibly matching TRBD1 (5 bases). The CDR3 loop spans 15 amino acids. Germline V lookup: CDR1 LNHNV, CDR2 YYDKDF (reference sequence). Trimming left V 5 bases short and J 3 bases short, with 16 bases between. The CDR3 protein is CATSGMGGRYTEAFF. The CDR3 region has the DNA TGTGCCACCAGCGGGATGGGGGGGAGGTACACTGAAGCTTTCTTT.

V usage is TRBV11-3 and J usage is TRBJ2-7; D is unclear. V lost 1 base and J 6 bases, leaving 10 bases between the germline ends. Germline V gene lookup returns CDR1 SGHNT and CDR2 YENEEA. The CDR3 sequence is 13 residues long. The CDR3 DNA reads TGTGCCAGCAGCTTAGCCACGCGTAGCGAGCAGTACGTC. As protein: CASSLATRSEQYV.

The V call is TRBV6-6, the J call TRBJ2-7, with D possibly matching TRBD1 (6 bases). The CDR3 contains 14 residues. V lost 2 bases and J 0 bases, leaving 8 bases between the germline ends. Per the germline V gene, CDR1 is MNHNY and CDR2 is SVGAGI (reference sequence). As DNA, the CDR3 is TGTGCCAGCAGTTACCTACAGGGCTCCTACGAGCAGTACTTC. Amino acids: CASSYLQGSYEQYF.

This sequence joins TRBV11-2 and TRBJ1-5; 9 bases agree with TRBD1. After removal of 5 bases from V and 7 bases from J, the junction contained 3 bases not matched to a gene. There are 13 residues in the CDR3. Germline-derived CDR1 and CDR2 are SGHAT and FQNNGV. CDR3 loop: CASSPTGGQPQHF. The CDR3, as DNA: TGTGCCAGCAGCCCGACAGGGGGGCAGCCCCAGCATTTT.

The genes are TRBV5-5 and TRBJ2-7; D is unresolved. Germline V lookup: CDR1 SGHKS, CDR2 YYEKEE (reference sequence). The CDR3 totals 10 residues. V was clipped by 2 bases and J by 9 bases, with 6 bases between them. The CDR3: CASSFAGQYF. As DNA, the CDR3 is TGTGCCAGCAGCTTTGCAGGGCAGTACTTC. The variable domain in full, completed from reference TRBV5-5 and TRBJ2-7, reads DAGVTQSPTHLIKTRGQQVTLRCSPISGHKSVSWYQQVLGQGPQFIFQYYEKEERGRGNFPDRFSARQFPNYSSELNVNALLLGDSALYLCASSFAGQYFGPGTRLTVT.

This chain uses TRBV29-1 with TRBJ1-1; D is undetermined. CDR3 size: 13 residues. Trimming removed 7 bases from V and 1 base from J, with 13 bases in between. The germline gives CDR1 SQVTM, CDR2 ANQGSEA. The CDR3 here is CSGDLEGNTEAFF. CDR3 nucleotides: TGCAGCGGTGACCTAGAAGGGAACACTGAAGCTTTCTTT.

This clone turned up a few times. V is TRBV11-3 and J is TRBJ2-7; 9 bases align to TRBD1. This CDR3 region has 14 residues. V gave up 4 bases and J gave up 4 bases; unmatched junction bases: 5. Germline assignment: CDR1 SGHNT and CDR2 YENEEA. The CDR3 sequence: CASSSGTGIYEQYV. For the CDR3, the DNA is TGTGCCAGCAGCTCCGGGACAGGGATATACGAGCAGTACGTC.

For this clone: Within the sample, other DNA sequences also encode this same CDR3. The CDR3 nucleotides are TGTGCCAGCTCACCACGGCTAGCCGACCAAGAGACCCAGTACTTC. This sequence encodes CASSPRLADQETQYF. The V and J genes are TRBV18 and TRBJ2-5; maybe TRBD2 (5 bases). V was trimmed by 1 base and J by 0 bases, leaving 9 bases between them. This CDR3 has 15 residues. CDR1 is KGHSH, CDR2 LQKENI, per germline.

The chain employs TRBV11-3 and TRBJ2-2; perhaps TRBD2 as D (5 bases). This CDR3 comprises 15 residues. V lost 5 bases and J lost 4, with 14 bases in between. Looked up from germline, CDR1 is SGHNT and CDR2 is YENEEA. The DNA of the CDR3 is TGTGCCAGCAGCGGCGGGCTATTGAGCACCGGGGAGCTGTTTTTT. Translating it yields CASSGGLLSTGELFF.

This chain links TRBV5-1 with TRBJ1-1, with 10 bases that match TRBD1. After removal of 3 bases from V and 4 bases from J, the junction contained 9 bases not matched to a gene. There are 16 residues in the CDR3. Germline V gene lookup returns CDR1 SGHRS and CDR2 YFSETQ. The CDR3 region has the DNA TGCGCCAGCAGCTCCGGGACAGGGGTGGCGGTCACTGAAGCTTTCTTT. This gives the protein CASSSGTGVAVTEAFF.

This clone was counted between two and nine times. This sequence joins TRBV7-9 and TRBJ1-1, with TRBD1 matching 7 bases. V lost 5 bases, J lost 4 bases, and 7 bases stayed unmatched. Germline V CDR1 and CDR2: SEHNR, FQNEAQ (reference sequence). This CDR3 has 14 amino acids. CDR3 loop: CASSRSTGTTEAFF. The CDR3 coding sequence is TGTGCCAGCAGCCGATCGACAGGGACCACTGAAGCTTTCTTT.

This clone has a handful of counts. The chain couples TRBV30 to TRBJ1-5; D is undetermined. The CDR3 totals 12 residues. V was shortened by 0 bases and J by 7 bases, with 7 bases between the two germline ends. Germline V gene sequence: CDR1 GTSNPN, CDR2 SVGIG (reference sequence). Here the CDR3 reads CAWSVLGQPQHF. CDR3 in DNA: TGTGCCTGGAGTGTACTAGGCCAGCCCCAGCATTTT.

The genes are TRBV25-1 and TRBJ1-6, with D unclear. The CDR3 covers 15 residues. Germline CDR1 reads MGHDK; CDR2 reads SYGVNS. The germline V and J ends were trimmed by 0 bases and 9 bases, with 12 bases remaining between them. The CDR3 spells CASSEYSHGSSPLHF. The DNA of the CDR3 is TGTGCCAGCAGTGAATATTCCCACGGGAGTTCACCCCTCCACTTT.

V is TRBV6-5 and J is TRBJ2-7; D is undetermined. From germline, CDR1 is MNHEY and CDR2 SVGAGI. The CDR3 sequence is 14 residues long. V was clipped by 6 bases and J by 9 bases, with 21 bases between them. The CDR3 nucleotides read TGTGCCAGCAGCTACCGAAGCAGTGGGCAGACGCAGTACTTC. It is translated as CASSYRSSGQTQYF.

This chain uses TRBV11-3 with TRBJ2-3; D is perhaps TRBD2 (6 bases). Between the trimmed V and J ends, which lost 2 bases and 5 bases, there was a span of 14 bases. Germline V gene sequence: CDR1 SGHNT, CDR2 YENEEA. The CDR3 has 15 residues. Here the CDR3 reads CASSLLGGPRDTQYF. CDR3 nucleotides: TGTGCCAGCAGCTTACTGGGGGGTCCCCGAGATACGCAGTATTTT.

This clone was seen just once. V is TRBV4-1 and J is TRBJ2-7; 9 nucleotides align to TRBD1. The CDR3 runs to 15 residues. Germline V gene data show CDR1 as MGHRA and CDR2 as YSYEKL. V was pared by 1 base and J by 4 bases, with 5 bases of the junction left unmatched. In DNA, the CDR3 is TGCGCCAGCAGCCAAGCGGGACAGGGCCTATACGAGCAGTACTTC. Encoded protein: CASSQAGQGLYEQYF.

V is TRBV19 and J is TRBJ1-6; 10 positions agree with TRBD1. V dropped 5 bases and J dropped 12; count of bases not matched to a gene: 4. The germline V gene encodes CDR1 LNHDA and CDR2 SQIVND (reference sequence). This CDR3 has 13 residues. CDR3: CASSRGQGRPLHF. The CDR3 DNA reads TGTGCCAGTAGTCGGGGACAGGGGAGACCCCTCCACTTT.

The V and J genes are TRBV6-6 and TRBJ1-4; weak D call: TRBD1 (5 bases). This CDR3 is built from 16 residues. The germline CDR1 and CDR2 sequences are MNHNY and SVGAGI (reference sequence). Trimming removed 6 bases at V and 4 bases at J, with 18 bases between. This CDR3 reads CASRGRGDAINEKLFF. DNA for the CDR3: TGTGCCAGCAGGGGCCGGGGGGACGCTATTAATGAAAAACTGTTTTTT.

V usage is TRBV5-1 and J usage is TRBJ2-7, with TRBD2 matching over 9 bases. With V trimmed by 0 bases and J by 1 base, 8 bases remained unmatched. Looked up from germline, CDR1 is SGHRS and CDR2 is YFSETQ. This CDR3 has 17 residues. CDR3 loop: CASSLVGGGGESYEQYF. The CDR3 DNA reads as TGCGCCAGCAGCTTGGTAGGTGGCGGGGGGGAATCCTACGAGCAGTACTTC. The complete variable domain, with remaining parts taken from reference TRBV5-1 and TRBJ2-7, reads KAGVTQTPRYLIKTRGQQVTLSCSPISGHRSVSWYQQTPGQGLQFLFEYFSETQRNKGNFPGRFSGRQFSNSRSEMNVSTLELGDSALYLCASSLVGGGGESYEQYFGPGTRLTVT.

In its sample, this clone was seen once. The rearrangement joins TRBV10-3 to TRBJ2-4; D not certain. CDR3 length equals 14 residues. The germline CDR1 and CDR2 sequences are ENHRY and SYGVKD. V lost 2 bases and J 6 bases, leaving 11 bases between the germline ends. This chain's CDR3 is CAISEQPRVNIQYF. The CDR3 region has the DNA TGTGCCATCAGTGAGCAACCAAGAGTAAACATTCAGTACTTC.

This chain connects TRBV3-1 (or the pseudogene TRBV3-2) to TRBJ2-7, with 8 bases matching TRBD2. Germline-derived CDR1 and CDR2 are LGHDT and YNNKEL (reference sequence). J was trimmed by 4 bases and V by 6 bases; bases with no gene match: 5. The CDR3 totals 13 residues. The CDR3 bases are TGTGCCAGCAGGTTAGCGGGGAGGTACGAGCAGTACTTC. It yields the protein CASRLAGRYEQYF.

V is TRBV19 and J is TRBJ2-3, with 7 bases lining up with TRBD1. J gave up 2 bases and V 5 bases, and 10 bases lay outside the gene matches. Germline CDR1 and CDR2: LNHDA and SQIVND (reference sequence). This CDR3 spans 16 amino acids. The CDR3 nucleotides are TGTGCCAGTAGTTCCCGAGGACAGGAAATCACAGATACGCAGTATTTT. This sequence encodes CASSSRGQEITDTQYF. Supplemented by reference TRBV19 and TRBJ2-3, the full variable domain reads DGGITQSPKYLFRKEGQNVTLSCEQNLNHDAMYWYRQDPGQGLRLIYYSQIVNDFQKGDIAEGYSVSREKKESFPLTVTSAQKNPTAFYLCASSSRGQEITDTQYFGPGTRLTVL.